The text below deals with one T cell receptor beta chain. This entry is derived from a study of blood T cell repertoires in COVID-19. Study details: T cells, B-cell-depleted T cells, or PBMCs supplied cDNA or gDNA.

The V gene's germline CDR1 is SGHTS and CDR2 YDEGEE. This CDR3 is 14 amino acids long. Trimming took 3 bases from V and 9 from J; bases not matched to a gene: 4. The method was immunoSEQ multiplex PCR; TCRdb's version includes in-frame clones alone and lacks a portion of them. The sample lists 130,000 or so clones, around nine tenths occurring once. The sample consisted of peripheral blood. V gene TRBV5-8 combines with J gene TRBJ1-5; 12 bases match TRBD1. This TCR derives from a man in his sixties with active or convalescent COVID-19. CDR3 protein: CASSSGQGATPQHF. DNA of the CDR3: TGTGCCAGCAGCTCGGGACAGGGGGCCACGCCCCAGCATTTT.